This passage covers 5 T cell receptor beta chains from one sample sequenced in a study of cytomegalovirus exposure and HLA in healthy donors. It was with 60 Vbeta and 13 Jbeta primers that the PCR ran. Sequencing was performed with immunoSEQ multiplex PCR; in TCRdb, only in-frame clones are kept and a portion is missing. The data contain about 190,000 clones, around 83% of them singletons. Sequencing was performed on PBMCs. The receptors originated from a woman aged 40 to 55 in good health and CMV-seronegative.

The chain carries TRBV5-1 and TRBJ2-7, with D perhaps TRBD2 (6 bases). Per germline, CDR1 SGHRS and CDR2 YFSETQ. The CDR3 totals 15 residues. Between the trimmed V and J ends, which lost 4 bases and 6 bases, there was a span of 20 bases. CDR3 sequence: CASSPGFAGTAEQYV. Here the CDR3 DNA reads TGCGCCAGCAGCCCTGGTTTTGCGGGGACCGCCGAGCAGTACGTC.

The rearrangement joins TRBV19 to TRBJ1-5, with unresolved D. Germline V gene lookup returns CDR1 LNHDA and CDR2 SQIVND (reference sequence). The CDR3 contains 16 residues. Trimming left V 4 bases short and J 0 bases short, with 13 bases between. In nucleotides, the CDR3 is TGTGCCAGTAGTAACCGGAGAGTTTATAGCAATCAGCCCCAGCATTTT. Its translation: CASSNRRVYSNQPQHF. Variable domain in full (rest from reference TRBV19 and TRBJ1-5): DGGITQSPKYLFRKEGQNVTLSCEQNLNHDAMYWYRQDPGQGLRLIYYSQIVNDFQKGDIAEGYSVSREKKESFPLTVTSAQKNPTAFYLCASSNRRVYSNQPQHFGDGTRLSIL.

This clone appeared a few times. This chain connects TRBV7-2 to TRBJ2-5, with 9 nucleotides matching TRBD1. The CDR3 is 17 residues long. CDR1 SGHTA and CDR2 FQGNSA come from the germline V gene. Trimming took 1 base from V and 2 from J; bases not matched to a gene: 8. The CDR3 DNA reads TGTGCCAGCAGCTTAGGGGGACAGGGATACTTTCAAGAGACCCAGTACTTC. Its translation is CASSLGGQGYFQETQYF.

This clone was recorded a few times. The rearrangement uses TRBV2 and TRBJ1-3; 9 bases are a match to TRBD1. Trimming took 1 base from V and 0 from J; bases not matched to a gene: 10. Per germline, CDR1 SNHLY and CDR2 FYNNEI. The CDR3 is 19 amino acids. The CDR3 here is CASSEGGTGKGSSGNTIYF. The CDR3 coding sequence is TGTGCCAGCAGTGAAGGGGGGACAGGGAAAGGGAGCTCTGGAAACACCATATATTTT.

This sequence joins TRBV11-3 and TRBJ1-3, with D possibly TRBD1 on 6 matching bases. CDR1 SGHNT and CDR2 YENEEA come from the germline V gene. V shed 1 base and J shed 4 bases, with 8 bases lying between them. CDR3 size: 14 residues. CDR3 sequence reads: CASSLGTGGNTIYF. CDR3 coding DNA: TGTGCCAGCAGCTTAGGCACAGGGGGAAACACCATATATTTT. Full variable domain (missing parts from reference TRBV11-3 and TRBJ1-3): EAGVVQSPRYKIIEKKQPVAFWCNPISGHNTLYWYLQNLGQGPELLIRYENEEAVDDSQLPKDRFSAERLKGVDSTLKIQPAELGDSAVYLCASSLGTGGNTIYFGEGSWLTVV.